A selection of T cell receptor beta chains follows, all from one sample in a study of cytomegalovirus exposure and HLA in healthy donors. TCRdb's copy holds only in-frame clones and misses some; the assay was immunoSEQ multiplex PCR. The sample contains around 130,000 clones, approximately 80% of which appear only once. The sequenced sample was PBMCs. The receptors shown here come from a girl aged 2-10 years in good health and CMV-seronegative. CDR3s leave out the opening cysteine and the closing phenylalanine or tryptophan.

TRBV6-5	TRBJ2-1	ASRLLSSYNEQF
TRBV6-5	TRBJ1-2	ATCGVEFGDYGYT
TRBV4-2	TRBJ1-2	ASSQPGGVYGYT
TRBV5-5	TRBJ2-7	ASSQRGQGPPYEQY
TRBV4-2	TRBJ2-1	ASSPYYSAGVEQF
TRBV29-1	TRBJ2-3	SVVLAGITDTQY
TRBV9	TRBJ2-5	ASSGGGGGARETQY
TRBV30	TRBJ2-1	AWMSGGYNEQF
TRBV10-3	TRBJ2-5	AISERIAGEGETQY
TRBV25-1	TRBJ2-1	ASQDSGRWYSYNEQF
TRBV13	TRBJ2-1	ASSFTGTGSNEQF
TRBV15	TRBJ1-4	ATSRTRTGVNEKLF
TRBV28	TRBJ1-2	ASSLGQGSSNYGYT
TRBV7-2	TRBJ2-7	ASSASGRTSYEQY
TRBV25-1	TRBJ2-7	ASSGGQGFHEQY
TRBV5-1	TRBJ1-2	ASSAGVANYGYT
TRBV7-2	TRBJ1-6	ASRQDSPGGSPLH
TRBV30	TRBJ2-7	AWTSGGSYEQY
TRBV10-2	TRBJ2-7	ASTGTSASYEQY
TRBV5-1	TRBJ2-3	ASSREHLGSTDTQY
TRBV9	TRBJ2-5	ASSVGAGQGETQY
TRBV6-4	TRBJ1-1	ASSARTGGDSEAF
TRBV2	TRBJ2-1	ASSQDIGGNEQF
TRBV5-8	TRBJ1-4	ASSFSGTGNEKLF
TRBV27	TRBJ1-1	ASSLEVSTEAF
TRBV4-3	TRBJ2-1	ASSQGRGGSDEQF
TRBV6-1	TRBJ2-7	ASSELAGMVDEQY
TRBV5-6	TRBJ1-5	ASSPGRGQPQH
TRBV4-3	TRBJ2-7	ASSQDGLAGREQY
TRBV4-3	TRBJ1-3	ASSQARRGVGNTIY
TRBV5-4	TRBJ2-7	ASSSLPGYEQY
TRBV15	TRBJ2-3	ATGTSAITDTQY
TRBV28	TRBJ1-5	ASSLPLSRDSNQPQH
TRBV5-6	TRBJ2-7	ASSFVASYEQY
TRBV7-9	TRBJ1-2	ASSSTGDYGYT
TRBV18	TRBJ2-2	ASSPRQGHTGELF
TRBV19	TRBJ1-5	ASSIGQGAYQPQH
TRBV19	TRBJ1-4	ARRAPDRGFSATNEKLF
TRBV9	TRBJ2-3	ASNPSPGGPYTDTQY
TRBV29-1	TRBJ2-1	SVPGVTSGMVWGNEQF
TRBV15	TRBJ2-5	ATSREGRVQETQY
TRBV6-5	TRBJ1-4	ASSYTVSIAAEKLF
TRBV5-1	TRBJ2-7	ASSLGLAGGSYEQY
TRBV6-1	TRBJ1-5	ASSEMGHGSNQPQH
TRBV5-3	TRBJ1-1	ARSLAGLLQNTEAF
TRBV4-3	TRBJ1-2	ASSQAPSAEYYGYT
TRBV25-1	TRBJ2-1	ASTDPGNEQF
TRBV5-4	TRBJ2-3	ASSTGGTGINTQY
TRBV9	TRBJ2-5	ASSVGGTGRNLGTQY
TRBV25-1	TRBJ2-1	ASHQAGRAHEQF